Reported below is one TCR beta chain. The data stem from a study of technical replicates of blood from a few donors. TCRdb's copy holds only in-frame clones and misses some; the assay was immunoSEQ multiplex PCR. The data contain roughly 68,000 clones, 85% to 95% of them singletons. Sequenced input: T cells isolated from PBMCs. The sequence came from a human donor in good health.

The CDR3 sequence is CASSGAGGRGFGYEQFF. The CDR3 nucleotides are TGTGCCAGCAGCGGTGCCGGGGGACGGGGATTTGGTTATGAGCAGTTCTTC. V and J are TRBV14 and TRBJ2-1, with a possible D match to TRBD2 (6 bases). V was pared by 5 bases and J by 8 bases, with 25 bases between. This CDR3 has 17 amino acids. The germline V gene encodes CDR1 SGHDN and CDR2 FVKESK.